The clone carrying this TCR beta chain was seen many times. What it binds is unknown. The sample belongs to a study of molecular identifiers for immune sequencing clone quantification. Whole-study findings and limits: Molecules of identical TCR sharing a barcode could underestimate highly expanded clone sizes.

A single record per CDR3 protein comes from TCRdb applying MiXCR to the PCR reads. Of over 600,000 distinct CDR3 sequences listed, around 20% are singletons. Trimming left V 5 bases short and J 0 bases short, with 8 bases between. The CDR3 spans 13 residues. The source material was naive CD8+ T cells from blood, with Jurkat cell RNA spiked in. Described subset: FACS-sorted CD8+CD4-CCR7+CD45RA+ naive T cells. This chain connects TRBV12-3 or TRBV12-4 to TRBJ2-7; a weak D match, TRBD1 (5 bases). The sequence derives from a human donor in good health. Some libraries in this study had Jurkat cell RNA spiked in. CDR3 nucleotides: TGTGCCAGCAGTGTGGGGCCCTCCTACGAGCAGTACTTC. This translates into CASSVGPSYEQYF.